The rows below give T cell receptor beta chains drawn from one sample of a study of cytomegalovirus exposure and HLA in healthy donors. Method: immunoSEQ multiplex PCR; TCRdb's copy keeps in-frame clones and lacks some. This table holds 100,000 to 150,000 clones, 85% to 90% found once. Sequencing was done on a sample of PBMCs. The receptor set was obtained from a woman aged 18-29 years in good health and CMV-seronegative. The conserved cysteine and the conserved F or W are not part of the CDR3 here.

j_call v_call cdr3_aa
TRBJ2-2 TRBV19 ASSIVTGSLAGELF
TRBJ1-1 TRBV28 ASSFWTRGTDAF
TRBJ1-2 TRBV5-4 ASSPRTEKATYGYT
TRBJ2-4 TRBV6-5 ASSSGLGAKNIQY
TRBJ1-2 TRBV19 ASSSPGTGLNYGYT
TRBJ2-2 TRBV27 ASSPLAVTGELF
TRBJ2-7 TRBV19 ASSIPQGAQDEQY
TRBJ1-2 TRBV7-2 ASSLGGRQGVGYT
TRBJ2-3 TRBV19 ASSPGTSGRGADTQY
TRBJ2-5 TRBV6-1 ASSRLAGAQETQY
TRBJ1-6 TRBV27 ASSPEGRALH
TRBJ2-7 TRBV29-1 SVEQSYEQY
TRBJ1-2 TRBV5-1 ASSIGQVDYGYT
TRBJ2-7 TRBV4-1 ASSHGTSSYEQY
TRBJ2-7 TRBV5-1 ASSLELAGELQY
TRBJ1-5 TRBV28 ASSLWDLGRNGNQPQH
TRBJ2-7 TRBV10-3 AISDRISYEQY
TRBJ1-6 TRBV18 ASSPVAGNTYNSPLH
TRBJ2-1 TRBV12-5 ASGLVMTLAGERNEQF
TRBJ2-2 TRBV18 ASSPSSGLSNTGELF
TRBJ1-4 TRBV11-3 ASSLSGQGREKLF
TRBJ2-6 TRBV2 ASRKKGQGVSGANVLT
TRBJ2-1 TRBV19 ASSIGGGRFYNEQF
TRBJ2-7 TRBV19 ASLGRDRAYEQY
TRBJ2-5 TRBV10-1 ASPVHLADQETQY
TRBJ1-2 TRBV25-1 ASQVAGGRVGYT
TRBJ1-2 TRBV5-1 ASSYSGQGNYGYT
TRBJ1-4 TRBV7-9 ASSLEDLGRRELF
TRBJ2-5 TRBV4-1 ASSQEEGRETQY
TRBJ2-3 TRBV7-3 ASSLRLSALAGENDTQY
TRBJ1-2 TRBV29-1 TVKAGTGDYGYT
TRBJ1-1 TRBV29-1 SVAPRGAPLAF
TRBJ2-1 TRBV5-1 ASSSPADRGIFVSSYNEQF
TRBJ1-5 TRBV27 ASSFDGTGVQH
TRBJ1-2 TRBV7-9 ASSLSSNYGYT
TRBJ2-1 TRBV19 ASSIGTRRDNEQF
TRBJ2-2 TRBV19 ASSIGRGELF
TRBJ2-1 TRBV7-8 ASSLTGNEQF
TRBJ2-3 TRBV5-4 ASSFLTSGRTDTQY
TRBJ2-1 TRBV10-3 AISGQGNYNEQF
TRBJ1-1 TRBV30 AWTMGANTEAF
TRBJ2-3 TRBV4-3 ASSQKGQPGLASQY
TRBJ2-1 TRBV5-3 ARSWWAGNEQF
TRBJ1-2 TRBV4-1 ASSRPGTNYGYT
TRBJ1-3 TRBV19 ASSIDGAAGNTIY
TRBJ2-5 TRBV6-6 ASSYNAGGVETQY
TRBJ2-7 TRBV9 ASSPSGWTGYEQY
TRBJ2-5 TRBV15 ATQDLAGVGETQY
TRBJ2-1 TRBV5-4 ASSLYGGNYNEQF
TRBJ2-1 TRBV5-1 ASSQHRGWNEQF
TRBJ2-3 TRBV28 ASSLRQTGLVSDTQY
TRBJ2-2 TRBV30 AWSRGLSTGELF
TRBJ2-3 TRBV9 ASSVDGGSTDTQY
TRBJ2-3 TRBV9 ASSVEGEGETDTQY
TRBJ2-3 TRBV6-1 ASSGQRNGDTQY
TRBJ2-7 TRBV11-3 ASSPRTGPSYEQY
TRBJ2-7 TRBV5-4 ASSNWTSGSLAGQY
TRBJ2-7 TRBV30 AWSAWTSGGAQGEQY